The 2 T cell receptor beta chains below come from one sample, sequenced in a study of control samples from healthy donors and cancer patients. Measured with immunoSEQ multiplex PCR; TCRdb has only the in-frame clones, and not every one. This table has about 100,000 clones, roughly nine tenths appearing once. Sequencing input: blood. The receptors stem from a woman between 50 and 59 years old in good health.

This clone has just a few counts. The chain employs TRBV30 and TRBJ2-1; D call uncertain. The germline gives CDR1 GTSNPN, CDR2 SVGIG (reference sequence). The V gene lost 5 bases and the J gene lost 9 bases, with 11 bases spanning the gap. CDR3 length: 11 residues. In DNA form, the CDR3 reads TGTGCCTGGGTGGTAGGGATTGAGCAGTTCTTC. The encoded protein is CAWVVGIEQFF.

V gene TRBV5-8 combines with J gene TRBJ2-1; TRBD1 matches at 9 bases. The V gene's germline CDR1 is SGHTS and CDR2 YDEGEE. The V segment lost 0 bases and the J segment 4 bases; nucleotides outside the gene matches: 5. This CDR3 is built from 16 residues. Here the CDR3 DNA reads TGTGCCAGCAGCTTGGCACAGGGGGCCCCGTACAATGAGCAGTTCTTC. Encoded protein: CASSLAQGAPYNEQFF.